What follows are 5 T cell receptor beta chains derived from one specimen sequenced in a study of blood T cell repertoires in COVID-19. Sequencing used immunoSEQ multiplex PCR; TCRdb keeps in-frame clones, though not all of them. The data show 190,000 or so clones, about 83% seen once. Sequenced sample: peripheral blood. Receptor source: a man aged 50-59 years with active or convalescent COVID-19.

Here the CDR3 reads CASSYSSGFADTQYF. The CDR3 region has the DNA TGTGCCAGCAGTTACTCCTCAGGGTTTGCAGATACGCAGTATTTT. The rearrangement joins TRBV6-2 or TRBV6-3 to TRBJ2-3; possible D gene TRBD1, 5 bases. Germline lookup yields CDR1 MNHEY and CDR2 SVGEGT. The V and J ends lost 0 bases and 4 bases respectively, with 11 bases between them. The CDR3 contains 15 residues.

V and J are TRBV6-1 and TRBJ2-7, with 7 bases identical to TRBD1. This CDR3 is 16 amino acids long. J lost 0 bases, V lost 0 bases, and 5 bases had no gene match. Germline V CDR1 and CDR2: MNHNS, SASEGT. The CDR3 is CASSEAGTASSYEQYF. CDR3 nucleotide sequence: TGTGCCAGCAGTGAAGCCGGGACAGCGTCCTCCTACGAGCAGTACTTC.

The rearrangement uses TRBV5-4 and TRBJ2-7, with D perhaps matching TRBD1 (7 bases). Germline V lookup: CDR1 SGHNT, CDR2 YYREEE (reference sequence). V lost 4 bases and J 3 bases, leaving 14 bases between the germline ends. This CDR3 has 14 amino acids. The CDR3 is CASSAGQSYYEQYF. Written as DNA, the CDR3 is TGTGCCAGCAGCGCGGGACAGTCCTACTACGAGCAGTACTTC. Filled out from reference TRBV5-4 and TRBJ2-7, the complete variable domain reads ETGVTQSPTHLIKTRGQQVTLRCSSQSGHNTVSWYQQALGQGPQFIFQYYREEENGRGNFPPRFSGLQFPNYSSELNVNALELDDSALYLCASSAGQSYYEQYFGPGTRLTVT.

The chain combines TRBV6-6 with TRBJ1-4; maybe TRBD1 (6 bases). Trimming took 5 bases from V and 3 from J, leaving 22 bases between them. From germline, CDR1 is MNHNY and CDR2 SVGAGI (reference sequence). CDR3 size: 18 residues. CDR3 loop: CASSLTGQTDWANEKLFF. In DNA form, the CDR3 reads TGTGCCAGCAGTCTAACCGGACAGACCGATTGGGCTAATGAAAAACTGTTTTTT.

This clone has just one count. The chain recombines TRBV5-1 with TRBJ2-1; D is unresolved. Trimming shortened V by 4 bases and J by 2 bases, and 13 bases separated the two germline ends. Germline CDR1 is SGHRS and CDR2 is YFSETQ. The CDR3 runs 15 residues. The CDR3, as DNA: TGCGCCAGCAGCCCCAGGCCCGAGCCCTACAATGAGCAGTTCTTC. This encodes CASSPRPEPYNEQFF.